This TCR beta chain comes out of a study of beta chain features in type 1 diabetes. Looking at the study overall: The study found patients and healthy donors alike in age, gender and cell yields.

Details on this clone: Its target is not known.

The study reverse transcribed the entire isolated RNA, so it sequenced expressed TCRB transcripts. Clones were read by immunoSEQ multiplex PCR, and TCRdb kept only the in-frame ones, dropping some. Of 680,000 or so clones listed, 13% are singletons. Study results and caveats: The study found moderately but significantly shorter TCRB CDR3s in all four CD4+ subsets of Type 1 diabetes patients. At VDJ recombination sites, type 1 diabetes patients had fewer insertions and more deleted nucleotides.

Blood was drawn once from each donor into heparinised tubes. The draws averaged about 110 mL. Over 95% purity was reached by all sorted populations. Unmatched junction bases numbered 8, after V lost 4 bases and J lost 6 bases. Per germline, CDR1 MNHEY and CDR2 SMNVEV (reference sequence). The CDR3 contains 14 residues. This chain joins TRBV27 and TRBJ1-2; TRBD1 aligns across 7 bases. The sequenced sample consisted of naive CD4+ T cells from blood. The source is a man younger than 35 with type 1 diabetes. CDR3 in amino acids: CASSSTTGYNGYTF. CDR3 DNA: TGTGCCAGCAGTTCAACGACAGGGTACAATGGCTACACCTTC.